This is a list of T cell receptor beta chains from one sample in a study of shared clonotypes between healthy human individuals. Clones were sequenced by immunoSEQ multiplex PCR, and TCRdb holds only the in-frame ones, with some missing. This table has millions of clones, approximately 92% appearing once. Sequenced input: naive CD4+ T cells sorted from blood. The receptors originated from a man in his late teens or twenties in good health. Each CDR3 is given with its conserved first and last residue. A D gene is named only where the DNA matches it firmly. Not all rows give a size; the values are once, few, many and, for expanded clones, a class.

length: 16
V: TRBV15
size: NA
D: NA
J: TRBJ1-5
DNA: TGTGCCACCAGGACTGGACAATTCGGGAGCAATCAGCCCCAGCATTTT
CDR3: CATRTGQFGSNQPQHF

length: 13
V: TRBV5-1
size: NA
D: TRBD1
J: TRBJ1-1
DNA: TGCGCCAGCAGCTGGGGACAGGACACTGAAGCTTTCTTT
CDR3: CASSWGQDTEAFF

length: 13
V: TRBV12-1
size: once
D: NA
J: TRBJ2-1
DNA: TGTGCCAGCAGCTCCCGGGGAGGGAATGAGCAGTTCTTC
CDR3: CASSSRGGNEQFF

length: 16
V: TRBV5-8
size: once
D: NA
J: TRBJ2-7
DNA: TGTGCCAGCAGCGGACCCCTCTTCCCAGCGAAGGCCGAGCAGTACTTC
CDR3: CASSGPLFPAKAEQYF

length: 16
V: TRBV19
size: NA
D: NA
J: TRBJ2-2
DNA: TGTGCCAGTAGTATTTGGGGGAGGACTAACACCGGGGAGCTGTTTTTT
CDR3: CASSIWGRTNTGELFF

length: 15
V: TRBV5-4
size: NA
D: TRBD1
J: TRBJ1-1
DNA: TGTGCCAGCAGCCGGGGACAGGGAACGGTCACTGAAGCTTTCTTT
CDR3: CASSRGQGTVTEAFF

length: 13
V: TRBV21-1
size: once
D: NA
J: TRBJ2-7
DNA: TGTGCCAGCTGTGGGCAGGACCGCTACGAGCAGTACTTC
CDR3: CASCGQDRYEQYF

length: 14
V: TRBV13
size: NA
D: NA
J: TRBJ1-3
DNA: TGTGCCAGCAGCTTAAAGGCCCCTGGGAACACCATATATTTT
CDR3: CASSLKAPGNTIYF

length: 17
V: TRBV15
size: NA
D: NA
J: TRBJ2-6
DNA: TGTGCCACCAGCAGAGATTTCGCGGGCTCTGGGGCCAACGTCCTGACTTTC
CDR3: CATSRDFAGSGANVLTF

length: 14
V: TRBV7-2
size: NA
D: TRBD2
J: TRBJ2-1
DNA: TGTGCCAGCAGCGCCCGGACTAGCTACAATGAGCAGTTCTTC
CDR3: CASSARTSYNEQFF

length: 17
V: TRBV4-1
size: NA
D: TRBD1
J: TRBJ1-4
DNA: TGCGCCAGCAGCCCAGAGGGGGCTTTAGGAACTAATGAAAAACTGTTTTTT
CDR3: CASSPEGALGTNEKLFF

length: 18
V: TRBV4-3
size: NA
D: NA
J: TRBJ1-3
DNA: TGCGCCAGCAGCCAAGATCTTTTGACAGGTTTCTCTGGAAACACCATATATTTT
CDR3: CASSQDLLTGFSGNTIYF

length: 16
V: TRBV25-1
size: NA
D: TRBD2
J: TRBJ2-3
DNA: TGTGCCAGCACTTTTGGACTAGCGGGAGTGTCAGATACGCAGTATTTT
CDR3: CASTFGLAGVSDTQYF

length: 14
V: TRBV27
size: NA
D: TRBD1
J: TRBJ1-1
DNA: TGTGCCAGCAGTCCGACCACAGGGGGAGGTGAAGCTTTCTTT
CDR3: CASSPTTGGGEAFF

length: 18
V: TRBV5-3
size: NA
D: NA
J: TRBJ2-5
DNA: TGTGCCAGAAGCTTGTGTGTTTTCAGGGGAAGGGCGGGCGAGACCCAGTACTTC
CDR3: CARSLCVFRGRAGETQYF

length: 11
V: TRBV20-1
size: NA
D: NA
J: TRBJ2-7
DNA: TGCAGTGCTCCCCAAAACTACGAGCAGTACTTC
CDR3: CSAPQNYEQYF

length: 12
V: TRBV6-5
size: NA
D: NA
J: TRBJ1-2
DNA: TGTGCCAGCTTACCGACAGGCCATGGCTACACCTTC
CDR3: CASLPTGHGYTF

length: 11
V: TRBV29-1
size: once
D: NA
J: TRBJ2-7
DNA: TGCAGCGTTAGAAAGAGCTACGAGCAGTACTTC
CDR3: CSVRKSYEQYF

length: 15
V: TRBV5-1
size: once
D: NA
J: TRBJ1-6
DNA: TGCGCCAGCAGCTTGGTCCCAGGCGCAAATTCACCCCTCCACTTT
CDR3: CASSLVPGANSPLHF

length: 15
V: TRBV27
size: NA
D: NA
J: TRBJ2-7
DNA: TGTGCCAGCAGCCTCCAGGGGCGGGAGACCTACGAGCAGTACTTC
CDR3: CASSLQGRETYEQYF

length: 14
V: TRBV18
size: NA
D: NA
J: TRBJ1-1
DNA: TGTGCCAGCTCACCGAATTGGGGAAACACTGAAGCTTTCTTT
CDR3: CASSPNWGNTEAFF

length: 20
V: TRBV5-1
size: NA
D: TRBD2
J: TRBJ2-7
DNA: TGCGCCAGCAGCTTGAATTCCCCCTCCACCGGGACTAGCGGGAGGTACGAGCAGTACTTC
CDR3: CASSLNSPSTGTSGRYEQYF

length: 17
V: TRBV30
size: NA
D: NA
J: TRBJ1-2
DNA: TGTGCCTCTCAAATTTCGACGGGGGCGCACTCAAACTATGGCTACACCTTC
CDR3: CASQISTGAHSNYGYTF

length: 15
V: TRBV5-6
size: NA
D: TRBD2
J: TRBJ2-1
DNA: TGTGCCAGCAGCCGGAGCGGGAGGGATTACAATGAGCAGTTCTTC
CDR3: CASSRSGRDYNEQFF

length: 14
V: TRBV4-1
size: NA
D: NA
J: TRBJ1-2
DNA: TGCGCCAGCAGCCAAGTCGGTGTCACCTATGGCTACACCTTC
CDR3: CASSQVGVTYGYTF

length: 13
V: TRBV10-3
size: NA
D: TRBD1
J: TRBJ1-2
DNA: TGTGCCATCAGTGAGGACAGGGTGTCCGGCTACACCTTC
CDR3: CAISEDRVSGYTF

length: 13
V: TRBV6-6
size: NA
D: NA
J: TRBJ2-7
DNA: TGTGCCAGCACCATCGGACAGCTCTACGAGCAGTACTTC
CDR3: CASTIGQLYEQYF

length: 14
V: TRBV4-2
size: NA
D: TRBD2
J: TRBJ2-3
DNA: TGTGCCAGCAGCCAGAGGACTAGCGGGGGGGAGCAGTATTTT
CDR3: CASSQRTSGGEQYF

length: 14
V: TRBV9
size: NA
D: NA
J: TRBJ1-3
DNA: TGTGCCAGCAGCTCTCAGGGTCCTGGAAACACCATATATTTT
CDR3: CASSSQGPGNTIYF

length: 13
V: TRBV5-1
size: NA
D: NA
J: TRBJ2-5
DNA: TGCGCCAGCAGCCCGGGACTGTTAGAGACCCAGTACTTC
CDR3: CASSPGLLETQYF

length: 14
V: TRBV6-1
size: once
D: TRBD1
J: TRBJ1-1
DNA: TGTGCCAGCAGCCCACAGGGGTTGAACACTGAAGCTTTCTTT
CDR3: CASSPQGLNTEAFF

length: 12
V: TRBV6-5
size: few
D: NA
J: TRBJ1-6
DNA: TGTGCCAGCACCCGGGGAGGATCACCCCTCCACTTT
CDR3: CASTRGGSPLHF

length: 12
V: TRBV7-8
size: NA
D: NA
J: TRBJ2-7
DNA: TGTGCCAGCAGCTTAGTCTCCTACGAGCAGTACTTC
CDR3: CASSLVSYEQYF

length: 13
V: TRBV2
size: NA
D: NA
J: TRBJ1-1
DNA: TGTGCCAGCAATCCAGGACAGTTCTCTGAAGCTTTCTTT
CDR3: CASNPGQFSEAFF

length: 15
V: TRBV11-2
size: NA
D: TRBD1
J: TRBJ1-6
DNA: TGTGCCAGCAGCTCCGGGACAGGGGGTAATTCACCCCTCCACTTT
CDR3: CASSSGTGGNSPLHF

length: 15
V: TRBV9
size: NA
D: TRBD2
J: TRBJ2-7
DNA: TGTGCCAGCAGCGTAGAGGGAGCGGGGAGCTACGAGCAGTACTTC
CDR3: CASSVEGAGSYEQYF

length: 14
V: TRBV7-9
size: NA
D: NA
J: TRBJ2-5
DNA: TGTGCCAGCAGCTTAGCAAAGTCCCAAGAGACCCAGTACTTC
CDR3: CASSLAKSQETQYF